The entry below gives a single T cell receptor (beta chain) sequence along with its context. Its antigen is unidentified. Treatment described: oral pan-JAK inhibitor, 5-10 mg twice daily. This sample was included in a study of CD8+ T cells in alopecia areata. Study context: Severity was scored as percentage of affected scalp area in treated patients. Findings and caveats of the study: Scalp lesions, especially in alopecia totalis/universalis, had higher clonality than normal scalp. Uncertain still, given a single nonresponder, is whether baseline CD8+ expansion links to response.

RNA was isolated and reverse transcribed to cDNA, the sequencing template. Clones were read by immunoSEQ multiplex PCR, and TCRdb kept only the in-frame ones, dropping some. The table includes about 210,000 clones, more than 45% detected once. The source is a human donor with alopecia areata. The specimen comprised CD4+ T cells sorted from blood, sampled at week 4, from a patient treated with tofacitinib.

The DNA for the CDR3 is TGTGCCAGCAGCTTGGGGGGAATACACACAGATACGCAGTATTTT. It codes for CASSLGGIHTDTQYF. This rearrangement joins TRBV11-2 to TRBJ2-3; D is possibly TRBD2 (6 bases). The length of the CDR3 is 15 residues. Germline V CDR1 and CDR2: SGHAT, FQNNGV. Trimming left V 3 bases short and J 2 bases short, with 12 bases between.